The rows below give T cell receptor beta chains drawn from one sample of a study of blood T cells in healthy people across ages. Each CDR3 protein gets one entry after TCRdb re-called the 5' RACE reads with MiXCR. The sample has 1,100,000 or so distinct CDR3 sequences, under 45% seen once; the top ten hold approximately 17%. Sequencing used blood. The receptors were sampled from a woman aged 55-75 years in good health. Both conserved end residues are part of each CDR3. The D gene is left open where the match is weak. Clone size is shown for a subset of rows, as once, few, many or a class of expanded clone.

TRBD1	TRBV12-3/TRBV12-4	-	TRBJ2-3	CASSSHGTGTTDTQYF	TGTGCCAGCAGCTCCCATGGGACAGGGACCACAGATACGCAGTATTTT
TRBD1	TRBV4-2	-	TRBJ1-5	CASSQDTGAGQPQHF	TGTGCCAGCAGCCAAGATACAGGGGCAGGTCAGCCCCAGCATTTT
-	TRBV7-2	few	TRBJ2-7	CASSLVTGLLSSEQYF	TGTGCCAGCAGCTTAGTTACGGGACTCCTCTCATCCGAGCAGTACTTC
-	TRBV6-5	-	TRBJ2-3	CASSYSSSATQYF	TGTGCCAGCAGTTACTCTAGTTCAGCTACGCAGTATTTT
-	TRBV20-1	-	TRBJ2-2	CSARRPNTGELFF	TGCAGTGCTAGGAGGCCCAACACCGGGGAGCTGTTTTTT
TRBD2	TRBV20-1	-	TRBJ2-5	CSGYSGGGRIKTQYF	TGCAGTGGATATAGCGGGGGAGGTCGGATAAAGACCCAGTACTTC
TRBD1	TRBV29-1	-	TRBJ1-1	CSVGPTGAISNTEAFF	TGCAGCGTGGGGCCGACAGGGGCCATTTCGAACACTGAAGCTTTCTTT
TRBD1	TRBV5-5	-	TRBJ2-3	CATDRGEGDTQYF	TGTGCCACAGACAGGGGAGAGGGAGATACGCAGTATTTT
-	TRBV28	-	TRBJ2-7	CATQRGDHEQYF	TGTGCCACCCAAAGAGGGGACCACGAGCAGTACTTC
-	TRBV10-3	many	TRBJ1-2	CAISGPVTHGYTF	TGTGCCATCAGTGGTCCAGTTACGCATGGCTACACCTTC
TRBD2	TRBV19	-	TRBJ2-7	CASSSEAGYEQYF	TGTGCCAGTAGTTCAGAAGCGGGGTACGAGCAGTACTTC
TRBD2	TRBV7-2	few	TRBJ2-7	CASSLGPSGNSYEQYF	TGTGCCAGCAGCTTAGGTCCTAGCGGGAACTCCTACGAGCAGTACTTC
TRBD2	TRBV27	few	TRBJ2-3	CASSLRGSGRGDTQYF	TGTGCCAGCAGTTTACGGGGTAGCGGGAGGGGAGATACGCAGTATTTT
-	TRBV20-1	-	TRBJ2-2	CSARGSPTNTGELFF	TGCAGTGCTAGAGGGTCCCCTACCAACACCGGGGAGCTGTTTTTT
TRBD2	TRBV27	few	TRBJ2-1	CASSTSGRANEQFF	TGTGCCAGCAGTACCAGCGGGAGAGCTAATGAGCAGTTCTTC
-	TRBV6-2/TRBV6-3	few	TRBJ2-3	CASRTSDTQYF	TGTGCCAGCAGAACTTCAGATACGCAGTATTTT
-	TRBV2	few	TRBJ2-1	CASRISSYNEQFF	TGTGCCAGCAGGATAAGCTCCTACAATGAGCAGTTCTTC
-	TRBV28	-	TRBJ2-3	CASSALSGTDTQYF	TGTGCCAGCAGTGCTTTGTCCGGCACAGATACGCAGTATTTT
TRBD1	TRBV28	-	TRBJ1-6	CAGKRQGTPLHF	TGTGCCGGCAAACGACAGGGTACACCCCTCCACTTT
-	TRBV20-1	few	TRBJ2-7	CSARRLIYEQYF	TGCAGTGCTAGAAGACTGATCTACGAGCAGTACTTC
-	TRBV20-1	many	TRBJ2-1	CSARVKAPNSYNEQFF	TGCAGTGCTAGAGTCAAAGCTCCCAATTCCTACAATGAGCAGTTCTTC
TRBD1	TRBV20-1	-	TRBJ2-5	CSARSGTGGRETQYF	TGCAGTGCTAGATCCGGGACAGGGGGCCGCGAGACCCAGTACTTC
-	TRBV27	few	TRBJ2-1	CASRPGSSYNEQFF	TGTGCCAGCAGGCCTGGAAGCTCCTACAATGAGCAGTTCTTC
TRBD1	TRBV28	-	TRBJ2-7	CASSSLGQGAQDEQYF	TGTGCCAGCAGTTCCCTAGGACAGGGGGCGCAGGACGAGCAGTACTTC
-	TRBV5-6	-	TRBJ2-1	CASSLAGLSINEQFF	TGTGCCAGCAGCTTGGCAGGACTGTCAATAAATGAGCAGTTCTTC
TRBD1	TRBV5-1	-	TRBJ1-5	CASSLDGQGLGNQPQHF	TGCGCCAGCAGCTTGGATGGACAGGGGCTCGGCAATCAGCCCCAGCATTTT
-	TRBV12-3/TRBV12-4	few	TRBJ2-7	CASNRGGYEQYF	TGTGCCAGCAATCGTGGGGGCTACGAGCAGTACTTC
-	TRBV20-1	-	TRBJ2-7	CSARDPRGRYEQYF	TGCAGTGCTAGAGATCCCAGGGGAAGATACGAGCAGTACTTC
-	TRBV27	many	TRBJ2-7	CASSFQRYSYEQYF	TGTGCCAGCAGTTTCCAGCGGTACTCCTACGAGCAGTACTTC
TRBD1	TRBV3-1	few	TRBJ2-1	CASSPSDRVSYNEQFF	TGTGCCAGCAGCCCTTCTGACAGGGTCTCCTACAATGAGCAGTTCTTC
-	TRBV6-5	once	TRBJ1-2	CASSSSLIDFSGYTF	TGTGCCAGCAGTTCCTCATTAATAGATTTTAGTGGCTACACCTTC
TRBD2	TRBV12-3/TRBV12-4	-	TRBJ2-7	CASSPTRGATYEQYF	TGTGCCAGCAGTCCCACGCGGGGGGCGACCTACGAGCAGTACTTC
-	TRBV7-6	-	TRBJ1-1	CASSFEFLNTEAFF	TGTGCCAGCAGCTTTGAGTTTTTGAACACTGAAGCTTTCTTT
-	TRBV7-2	few	TRBJ2-5	CASSLEAGGGRYEQYF	TGTGCCAGCAGCTTAGAAGCCGGCGGAGGCAGGTATGAGCAGTACTTC
-	TRBV5-1	few	TRBJ2-7	CASSWARGRNEQYF	TGCGCCAGCAGCTGGGCCCGGGGGAGGAATGAGCAGTACTTC
TRBD2	TRBV9	-	TRBJ2-7	CASQREGLYEQYF	TGTGCCAGCCAGCGGGAGGGCCTCTACGAGCAGTACTTC
-	TRBV11-2	once	TRBJ1-6	CASSLGRGRSPLHF	TGTGCCAGCAGCTTGGGGCGGGGAAGATCACCCCTCCACTTT
-	TRBV5-1	-	TRBJ2-3	CASGDYKTDTQYF	TGCGCCAGCGGAGACTACAAAACAGATACGCAGTATTTT
TRBD2	TRBV2	-	TRBJ2-1	CASSDSAGGGSYNEQFF	TGTGCCAGCAGTGACTCGGCGGGAGGAGGCTCCTACAATGAGCAGTTCTTC
-	TRBV15	-	TRBJ2-5	CATSLLPANQETQYF	TGTGCCACCAGCTTGCTACCAGCTAACCAAGAGACCCAGTACTTC
-	TRBV18	-	TRBJ1-5	CASSPPVSRGIQPQHF	TGTGCCAGCTCACCACCTGTATCTAGGGGGATTCAGCCCCAGCATTTT
-	TRBV4-2	-	TRBJ2-3	CASSPVGSGAYTQYF	TGTGCCAGCAGCCCCGTTGGGTCGGGGGCTTATACGCAGTATTTT
TRBD2	TRBV14	-	TRBJ2-1	CASSQDPRERAGEQFF	TGTGCCAGCAGCCAAGATCCGCGGGAGAGGGCTGGTGAGCAGTTCTTC
-	TRBV29-1	many	TRBJ2-7	CSVEGKGFYEQYF	TGCAGCGTTGAGGGTAAGGGCTTCTACGAGCAGTACTTC
-	TRBV27	-	TRBJ2-2	CASSLGGKAGELFF	TGTGCCAGCAGTTTAGGGGGGAAGGCCGGGGAGCTGTTTTTT
TRBD2	TRBV28	-	TRBJ2-3	CASSPSGLGTDTQYF	TGTGCCAGCAGTCCATCCGGACTAGGCACAGATACGCAGTATTTT
-	TRBV7-9	few	TRBJ1-5	CASSRVSDQPQHF	TGTGCCAGCAGCCGTGTCAGTGATCAGCCCCAGCATTTT
-	TRBV7-6	-	TRBJ1-4	CASGKGGGTGEKLFF	TGTGCCAGCGGAAAAGGGGGGGGAACGGGTGAAAAACTGTTTTTT
-	TRBV29-1	once	TRBJ2-7	CSHRDPYSYEQYF	TGCAGCCACCGGGACCCCTATTCCTACGAGCAGTACTTC
-	TRBV4-2	-	TRBJ2-6	CASSQESGRAGANVLTF	TGTGCCAGCAGCCAAGAATCGGGCAGGGCGGGGGCCAACGTCCTGACTTTC
TRBD1	TRBV29-1	-	TRBJ1-4	CSAGQGSNEKLFF	TGCAGCGCAGGACAGGGGTCTAATGAAAAACTGTTTTTT
-	TRBV20-1	-	TRBJ1-1	CSARGPWARRETEAFF	TGCAGTGCTAGAGGTCCTTGGGCCCGAAGGGAGACTGAAGCTTTCTTT
-	TRBV21-1	once	TRBJ2-5	CASSAAQREKEQYF	TGTGCCAGCAGCGCGGCCCAAAGGGAAAAAGAGCAGTACTTC
TRBD2	TRBV3-1	few	TRBJ2-7	CASSQFRGAYEQYF	TGTGCCAGCAGCCAATTTCGGGGGGCCTACGAGCAGTACTTC
TRBD2	TRBV2	many	TRBJ2-5	CASSEGGGQETQYF	TGTGCCAGCAGTGAAGGCGGGGGGCAAGAGACCCAGTACTTC
-	TRBV7-8	-	TRBJ2-6	CASSQSSSSGANVLTF	TGTGCCAGCAGCCAAAGTAGTAGTTCTGGGGCCAACGTCCTGACTTTC
TRBD2	TRBV27	once	TRBJ2-1	CASSLSVGRGLAGENGEQFF	TGTGCCAGCAGTTTATCGGTTGGGAGAGGACTAGCGGGAGAGAATGGAGAGCAGTTCTTC
-	TRBV27	-	TRBJ2-5	CASSPLPRGPQETQYF	TGTGCCAGCAGTCCCTTACCCCGGGGTCCCCAAGAGACCCAGTACTTC
TRBD2	TRBV20-1	-	TRBJ2-1	CSAGHLAGRLNEQFF	TGCAGTGCCGGTCACCTAGCGGGACGGTTGAATGAGCAGTTCTTC
TRBD1	TRBV27	few	TRBJ2-1	CASSLSTGLYNEQFF	TGTGCCAGCAGTTTATCGACAGGGCTTTACAATGAGCAGTTCTTC